The 5 T cell receptor beta chains given below trace back to one sample, sequenced in a study of T cell responses to AZD1222 COVID-19 vaccine. Data came from immunoSEQ multiplex PCR; TCRdb stores just in-frame clones and leaves some out. The sample shows more than 95,000 clones, roughly 90% of them seen only once. The sample was peripheral blood, taken on day 0 of AZD1222 vaccination. These receptors all come from an adult in good health.

This chain joins TRBV7-9 and TRBJ2-5; TRBD1 matches at 9 bases. The germline V gene encodes CDR1 SEHNR and CDR2 FQNEAQ (reference sequence). V lost 4 bases to trimming and J lost 4 bases; unmatched junction nucleotides: 10. The CDR3 consists of 16 residues. CDR3 nucleotide sequence: TGTGCCAGCAGCTCCCCGGGACAGGGAATTATAGAGACCCAGTACTTC. Amino acids: CASSSPGQGIIETQYF.

V usage is TRBV7-9 and J usage is TRBJ2-1; D is ambiguous. The length of the CDR3 is 14 residues. Trimming pared 5 bases from V and 8 bases from J, leaving 16 bases between. The germline CDR1 and CDR2 sequences are SEHNR and FQNEAQ (reference sequence). CDR3 region: CASSPLRFVHEQFF. The CDR3 DNA reads as TGTGCCAGCAGCCCGCTTCGTTTCGTCCATGAGCAGTTCTTC.

This chain joins TRBV13 and TRBJ2-1; 7 bases map to TRBD1. Trimming took 5 bases from V and 2 from J; bases not matched to a gene: 15. The CDR3 consists of 18 residues. The V gene's germline CDR1 is PRHDT and CDR2 FYEKMQ (reference sequence). The CDR3 DNA reads TGTGCCAGCAGCCCCCTAGACGACAGGGTAAGTCCCTACAATGAGCAGTTCTTC. Its translation: CASSPLDDRVSPYNEQFF. Combining the CDR3 with reference TRBV13 and TRBJ2-1 gives the whole variable domain AAGVIQSPRHLIKEKRETATLKCYPIPRHDTVYWYQQGPGQDPQFLISFYEKMQSDKGSIPDRFSAQQFSDYHSELNMSSLELGDSALYFCASSPLDDRVSPYNEQFFGPGTRLTVL.

The chain couples TRBV10-2 to TRBJ2-2; 8 bases fit TRBD1. The V and J ends lost 0 bases and 3 bases, in that order; junction bases with no gene match: 9. Germline CDR1 WSHSY, CDR2 SAAADI. The CDR3 spans 18 residues. The CDR3 nucleotides are TGCGCCAGCAGTGAGTCCCGCTTCCGGACAGGGCACACCGGGGAGCTGTTTTTT. Translation: CASSESRFRTGHTGELFF.

This sequence joins TRBV19 and TRBJ2-1; 16 bases match TRBD2. The CDR3 loop spans 19 amino acids. The germline gives CDR1 LNHDA, CDR2 SQIVND (reference sequence). Trimming at V came to 6 bases and at J to 6 bases, leaving 14 bases not matched to a gene. CDR3 DNA: TGTGCCAGTAGCACGGGACTAGCGGGAGGGCGGATGTTGGGCAATGAGCAGTTCTTC. Its protein product is CASSTGLAGGRMLGNEQFF.